The source of this TCR beta chain is a study of cytomegalovirus exposure and HLA in healthy donors (dated by TCRdb to between 2016 and 2019). Concerning the study at large: An earlier analysis of 587 of the donors reported under 300 Gb of sequence data and 117 million unique TCR beta sequences obtained from some 170 million T cells. In an earlier analysis of a few hundred of the donors, high-throughput TCR beta sequencing was used to judge whether each TCR beta V gene segment behaved as functional or pseudogenic. In a later genetic analysis, genome-wide SNP genotypes for about three fifths of the roughly 670 donors were used, and that subset was treated as a discovery cohort. To predict cytomegalovirus infection status, the study combined high-throughput TCR immunosequencing, statistical association of individual TCRs with disease status, and machine learning. All discovery cohort repertoires had been generated on a single sequencing platform. Both class I and class II loci were covered by HLA typing, at four-digit resolution. Using immunosequencing, the study profiled T cell repertoires from around 670 subjects and related those repertoires to cytomegalovirus serostatus. The later analysis used no new phenotypic data to find candidate immune exposures, relying instead on TCR beta sequences and their occurrence across donors. Besides the first cohort of 666 subjects, a separate validation cohort made up of 120 different subjects was used. Approximately 330 gigabases of sequencing data and tens of millions of unique TCR sequences made up an early release that covered around 640 HLA-typed donors. A later analysis re-analyzed previously published TCR beta repertoires from approximately 670 donors and added high-resolution HLA genotyping to study TCR occurrence patterns. Four or five DR-DQ haplotypes were handled as single units for association and clustering because linkage in the cohort was strong. Of the approximately 400 genotyped donors, approximately 82% fell in the genetic ancestry cluster associated with self-reported Caucasian donors. Across about 380 genotyped donors of the cohort, an average of roughly 250,000 unique TCR beta nucleotide sequences per donor were sequenced, and roughly a sixth of those sequences were non-productive. Donor age, sex, ethnicity and CMV serostatus were compiled together with the repertoire data. The aim of the study was to test whether cataloging public T cell receptors could identify signatures of past pathogen exposure. The number of typed donors differed by locus: 629-630 for A, B, C, DRB1 and DQB1; 500 to 550 for DQA1; some 610 for DPA1; and about 470 for DPB1.

The count of this clone is one. It has no known antigen specificity. Base-call qualities are not available, and no considerably larger clone is one nucleotide away. What the work shows at the level of the full study, not this receptor alone: Because HLA typing was missing for some donors at each locus, association tests included only the typed subset. Some IMGT-functional V segments, including TRBV6-2 and TRBV6-3, could not be told apart with the 87-base-pair reads, so those segments were excluded. The cohort was sequenced for TCR beta chains only, and without alpha or paired-chain data the features that could be detected were limited. Sequencing depth was assumed to be roughly uniform across donors in the presence/absence analyses, though that assumption may not hold. Compared with the approximately 670-donor mean, donors in an Asian-associated ancestry cluster had fewer N-insertions in productive TCRs, according to a later genetic analysis. According to a later analysis, most CMV-associated TCR beta chains appeared to be HLA-restricted, and the HLA associations seemed to be driven largely by CMV exposure. A further reported finding was that TCR beta sequences accurately predicted the HLA-A and HLA-B alleles for most subjects in the first cohort. A group of highly shared sequence variants was considered likely to be a technical artifact of the sequencing pipeline. In both the original and validation cohorts, the classifier was reported to diagnose cytomegalovirus status with high specificity and sensitivity. The authors suggested that the approach could potentially be generalized to other disease states and immunological phenotypes. Across donors, most TCR sequences were observed very rarely, whereas some public TCRs were present in many individuals. According to a later analysis, parvovirus B19, influenza, CMV and Epstein-Barr virus appeared linked to several top co-occurrence clusters. In a later analysis, the rate of TCR association differed among HLA loci, with DRB1 alleles having the most associated TCRs and HLA-C alleles having the fewest. A total of 150 to 200 TCR beta chains were listed by the study as associated with cytomegalovirus. Because counts were too low, some 16 rarely observed V segments, including chromosome 9 orphons, were excluded from the earlier analysis of several hundred of the donors. The only immune exposure information available for the cohort was CMV serostatus. An association between a missense DCLRE1C variant and V-gene and J-gene trimming of TCR beta chains was found in a later genetic analysis and replicated in an independent cohort. An earlier analysis of 587 of the donors showed that most TCR beta V segments appeared in productive rearrangements either about 87% or about 30% of the time, which broadly matched IMGT annotations. When HLA alleles, especially DR and DQ, strongly co-occurred, TCR associations were difficult to assign to individual alleles. Linkage disequilibrium might explain the correlated functional status among segregating V segments, but an unknown experimental factor could not be ruled out. At a false discovery rate of 0.05, a later analysis linked 16,000 or so TCR beta sequences to specific HLA alleles. In vitro tests confirmed that a few of the cytomegalovirus-associated TCR beta chains recognize cytomegalovirus antigens. A later analysis found that HLA-associated TCR beta chains were more clonally expanded and had lower generation probabilities than equally common non-associated chains.

The library relied on the immunoSEQ multiplex PCR assay. For the multiplex PCR, a mixture combining 60 forward primers for TCR Vbeta segments and 13 reverse primers for TCR Jbeta segments was used. The CDR3 region of rearranged TCR beta genes was amplified from genomic DNA by a multiplex PCR assay. The Illumina HiSeq System was used to sequence the amplified TCR beta libraries as 87-base-pair reads. As for the authors' bioinformatics: Across the 670 or so repertoires, a later analysis counted tens of millions of unique TCR beta chains, roughly 11 million of which were shared by at least two donors. To remove PCR and sequencing errors, raw reads were error-corrected and collapsed into unique sequences using a nearest-neighbor algorithm that merged closely related sequences. To assign V, D and J gene segments, CDR3 sequences were aligned to IMGT reference sequences. Each retained sequence needed at least a six-nucleotide match to both a V gene segment and a J gene segment. Rearrangements were called productive when the CDR3 lacked stop codons and stayed in frame with V and J; all others were non-productive. Following IMGT convention, CDR3 was defined as the stretch from the second conserved V-encoded cysteine to the conserved J-encoded phenylalanine. In an earlier analysis of more than 550 of the donors, sequences lacking an unambiguous match to a single V gene segment were excluded. In an earlier analysis of 450 to 750 of the donors, a V segment was called functional when productive rearrangements were above 56.7%, and segregating when the standard deviation between donors exceeded 5%. A statistical classification framework was built to diagnose cytomegalovirus status from the catalog of TCR beta chain sequences. In a later analysis, TCR nucleotide sequences were compared against IMGT/GENE-DB human TR gene sequences so that V and J genes could be assigned. The TCRdist pipeline was used in a later analysis to assign CDR3 sequences and most-parsimonious VDJ recombination scenarios. In a later analysis, each TCR beta chain was defined by its CDR3 amino acid sequence together with its V-gene family, and reads without a unique V-gene family were excluded. In a later analysis, 550 to 650 highly shared, low-generation-probability nucleotide sequences were removed to address suspected cross-contamination and a sequencing artifact. A later analysis calculated a clonal expansion index for each public chain from normalized within-repertoire ranks of inferred template counts. Generation probabilities in a later analysis came from a VDJ recombination model fitted to out-of-frame rearrangements, and those results were checked against IGoR. In a later analysis, hypergeometric tests were used to score TCR-TCR, TCR-HLA and TCR-CMV co-occurrence, with a repertoire-size bias correction applied to TCR pairs. In a later analysis, false discovery rates were estimated by permuting HLA or CMV assignments 20 times. In a later analysis, co-occurring TCRs were grouped with DBSCAN, and TCRdist sequence similarity was added when clustering was performed within HLA-allele-positive subsets. Co-occurrence clustering excluded repertoires with fewer than 30,000 or more than 120,000 public chains, plus five with anomalous nucleotide sharing. TCRdb took over this immuneACCESS table, retaining in-frame rearrangements with V and J assigned. Such tables are incomplete; in checked studies, under half of the missing clones stem from an unresolved V gene, and the remainder is unexplained. The DNA was the basis for D and trimming; V, J and clone size are from that table. The sample table shows 150,000 or so clones, and roughly 74% are seen once. The top ten constitute around 11% of the sample.

In total, fewer than 750 healthy bone marrow donors made up the cohort. Cohort members were all nominally healthy when sampled, although unrecorded immune exposures were likely present. The donor was CMV seropositive and belonged to the group of over 250 seropositive cohort members. Every donor gave a peripheral blood sample, and the peripheral blood mononuclear cells from that sample were used for TCR beta sequencing. The Qiagen DNeasy Blood Extraction Kit was used to extract genomic DNA from the blood cell samples. Trimming accounts for 4 bases at V and 0 bases at J, while the number of junction bases matched to no gene is 10. Spanning cysteine to phenylalanine, the CDR3 consists of 17 amino acids. Only CDR3 DNA remains: 51 bases, in frame from the first base. The germline V gene (reference sequence) yields LNHNV for CDR1 and YYDKDF for CDR2.

This sequence was found in a man between 18 and 35 years old in good health and CMV-seropositive. The V and J genes are TRBV15 and TRBJ2-3; TRBD2 lines up with 7 middle nucleotides. The sequenced material came from PBMCs. The nucleotide sequence is given as TGTGCCACCAGCACCCGATCTCTAGCGGATAGCACAGATACGCAGTATTTT. Its coded protein is CATSTRSLADSTDTQYF.